This TCR beta chain stems from a study of vaccination and CD4 T cells after COVID-19. Study results and limitations: The authors studied relatively few convalescent patients and analyzed no early post-infection timepoints. The authors identified 304 of 307 vaccine-specific clones in convalescent patients as spike mono-reactive.

Sequencing of DNA taken from cultured CD4+ T cells relied on the Oncomine TCR Beta short-read assay. TCRdb passed the PCR reads through MiXCR, listing each CDR3 protein once. This table holds 9,000 to 15,000 distinct CDR3 sequences, more than 60% found once. Treatment noted: roughly ten-day PBMC culture with coronavirus spike peptide pools or control peptides (ViraFEST assay). Upon completion of under twelve days of culture, CD4+ T cells were isolated via negative selection. The CDR3 has 16 amino acids. Germline assignment: CDR1 SGHDN and CDR2 FVKESK. V lost 1 base to trimming and J lost 4 bases, with 13 bases between them. A word on this clonotype: The antigen is not known.

The sequenced sample consisted of CD4+ T cells from blood, cultured in vitro. The chain joins TRBV14 to TRBJ2-2, with a weak D call TRBD1 (6 bases). This TCR derives from a human donor who had recovered from COVID-19. CDR3 in amino acids: CASSQGWGRRTGELFF. In DNA, the CDR3 is TGTGCCAGCAGCCAAGGGTGGGGGCGGCGCACCGGGGAGCTGTTTTTT. Based on the CDR3 plus reference TRBV14 and TRBJ2-2, the full variable domain is EAGVTQFPSHSVIEKGQTVTLRCDPISGHDNLYWYRRVMGKEIKFLLHFVKESKQDESGMPNNRFLAERTGGTYSTLKVQPAELEDSGVYFCASSQGWGRRTGELFFGEGSRLTVL.